This entry describes one T cell receptor beta chain. The data were obtained in a study of blood T cell repertoires in COVID-19. The wider study: The origin of the acute and convalescent COVID-19 samples was the United States, Italy and Spain.

As originally analysed: Amplification of reference gene primers provided the estimated nucleated cell counts. Assay: immunoSEQ multiplex PCR; the TCRdb copy retains only in-frame clones and omits some. The DNA gave D and trimming, while V, J and clone size come from that table. The sample yields about 210,000 clones, around 84% seen once. The sequence came from a human donor in a cohort sampled during active COVID-19. Sequenced sample: peripheral blood.

DNA for the CDR3: TGTGCCAGCAGCTTAGGCGCTAGCGGGGGAAACATTCAGTACTTC. Translated: CASSLGASGGNIQYF. The chain has TRBV7-9 and TRBJ2-4; TRBD2 matches at 10 bases. Germline CDR1 is SEHNR and CDR2 is FQNEAQ (reference sequence). This CDR3 contains 15 residues. Losses at the gene ends were 1 base for V and 6 bases for J; bases not matched to a gene: 3.